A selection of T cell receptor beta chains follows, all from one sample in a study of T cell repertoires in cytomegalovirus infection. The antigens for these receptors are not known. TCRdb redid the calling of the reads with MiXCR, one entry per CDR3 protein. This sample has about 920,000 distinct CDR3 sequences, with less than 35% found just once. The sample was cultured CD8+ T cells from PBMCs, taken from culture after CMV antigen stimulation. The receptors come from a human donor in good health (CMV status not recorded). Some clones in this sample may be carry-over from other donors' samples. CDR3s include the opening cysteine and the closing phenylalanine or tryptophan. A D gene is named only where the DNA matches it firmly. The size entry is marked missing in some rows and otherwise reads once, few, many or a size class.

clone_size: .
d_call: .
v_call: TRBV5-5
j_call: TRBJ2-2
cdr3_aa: CASSLGEEPFF
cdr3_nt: TGTGCCAGCAGCTTGGGCGAGGAGCCGTTTTTT

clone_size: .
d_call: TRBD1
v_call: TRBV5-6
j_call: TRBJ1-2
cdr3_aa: CASSPRQGGLGYTF
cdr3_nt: TGTGCCAGCAGCCCCCGACAGGGGGGTCTCGGCTACACCTTC

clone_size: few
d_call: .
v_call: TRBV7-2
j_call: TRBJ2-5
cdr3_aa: CASSLVTAGGETQYF
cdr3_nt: TGTGCCAGCAGCTTGGTGACAGCTGGGGGGGAGACCCAGTACTTC

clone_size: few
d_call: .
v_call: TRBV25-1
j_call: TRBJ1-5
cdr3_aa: CASSEYWDNQPQHF
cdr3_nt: TGTGCCAGCAGTGAATATTGGGACAATCAGCCCCAGCATTTT

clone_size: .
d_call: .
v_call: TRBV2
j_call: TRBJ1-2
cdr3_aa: CASSGGLSGYTF
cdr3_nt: TGTGCCAGCAGTGGCGGACTGAGTGGCTACACCTTC

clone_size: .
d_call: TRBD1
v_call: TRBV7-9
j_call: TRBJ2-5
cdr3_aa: CASSPPRDREEETQYF
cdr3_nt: TGTGCCAGCAGCCCCCCCCGTGACAGGGAAGAAGAGACCCAGTACTTC

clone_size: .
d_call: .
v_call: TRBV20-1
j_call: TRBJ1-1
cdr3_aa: CSARDPFYRQSNTEAFF
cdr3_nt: TGCAGTGCTAGAGATCCGTTCTATAGACAGTCGAACACTGAAGCTTTCTTT

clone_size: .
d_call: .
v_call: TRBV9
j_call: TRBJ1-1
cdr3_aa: CASSVIGQLNTEAFF
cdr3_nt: TGTGCCAGCAGCGTAATAGGACAGCTGAACACTGAAGCTTTCTTT

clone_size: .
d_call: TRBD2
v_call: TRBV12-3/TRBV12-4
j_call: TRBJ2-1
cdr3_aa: CASRSLAGRDEQFF
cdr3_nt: TGTGCCAGCAGATCACTAGCGGGCAGGGATGAGCAGTTCTTC

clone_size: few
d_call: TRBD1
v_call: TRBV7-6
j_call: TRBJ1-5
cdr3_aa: CASSTTGGLNQPQHF
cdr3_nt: TGTGCCAGCAGCACGACAGGGGGGTTAAATCAGCCCCAGCATTTT

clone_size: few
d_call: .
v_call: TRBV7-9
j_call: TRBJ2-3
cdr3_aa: CASSLVGRPDTQYF
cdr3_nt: TGTGCCAGCAGCTTAGTCGGTAGGCCAGATACGCAGTATTTT

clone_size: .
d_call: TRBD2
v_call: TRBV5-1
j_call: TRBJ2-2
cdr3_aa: CASTRIAGENTGELFF
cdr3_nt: TGCGCCAGCACCAGGATAGCGGGGGAAAACACCGGGGAGCTGTTTTTT

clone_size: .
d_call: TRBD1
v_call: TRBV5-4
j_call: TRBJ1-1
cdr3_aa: CASYSTGLNTEAFF
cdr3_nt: TGTGCCAGCTACTCGACAGGGTTGAACACTGAAGCTTTCTTT

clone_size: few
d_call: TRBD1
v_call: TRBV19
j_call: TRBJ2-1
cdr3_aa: CASSTWTGLDEQFF
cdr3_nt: TGTGCCAGTAGTACCTGGACAGGGTTGGATGAGCAGTTCTTC

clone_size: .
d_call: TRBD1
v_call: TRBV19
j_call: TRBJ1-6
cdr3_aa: CASSTPTGRNSPLHF
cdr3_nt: TGTGCCAGTAGTACCCCGACAGGGAGGAATTCACCCCTCCACTTT

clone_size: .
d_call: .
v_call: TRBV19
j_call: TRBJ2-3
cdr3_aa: CATRDFQGDITDTQYF
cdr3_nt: TGTGCCACCCGGGACTTCCAGGGGGATATCACAGATACGCAGTATTTT

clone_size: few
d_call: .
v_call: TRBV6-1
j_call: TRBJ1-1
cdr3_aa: CASSETYTEAFF
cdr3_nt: TGTGCCAGCAGCGAGACATACACTGAAGCTTTCTTT

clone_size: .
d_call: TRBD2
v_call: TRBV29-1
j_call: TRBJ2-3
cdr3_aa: CSVGTSGGPDTQYF
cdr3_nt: TGCAGCGTTGGGACTAGCGGGGGCCCAGATACGCAGTATTTT

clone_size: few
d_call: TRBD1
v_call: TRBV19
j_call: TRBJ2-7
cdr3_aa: CASSIALDRLYEQYF
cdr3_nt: TGTGCCAGTAGTATAGCCCTGGACAGGCTCTACGAGCAGTACTTC

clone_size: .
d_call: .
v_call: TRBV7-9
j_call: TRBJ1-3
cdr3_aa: CASSPSRLRPGNTIYF
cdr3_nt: TGTGCCAGCAGCCCGTCCCGGCTAAGGCCTGGAAACACCATATATTTT

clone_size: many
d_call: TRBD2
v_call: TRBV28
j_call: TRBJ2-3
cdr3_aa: CASSAGRARGGSADTQYF
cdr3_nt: TGTGCCAGCAGCGCCGGGAGGGCGCGGGGGGGATCTGCAGATACGCAGTATTTT

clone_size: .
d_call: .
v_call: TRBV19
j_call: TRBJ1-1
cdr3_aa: CASRPIPGRRNTEAFF
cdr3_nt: TGTGCCAGTAGACCAATTCCGGGCAGGAGAAACACTGAAGCTTTCTTT

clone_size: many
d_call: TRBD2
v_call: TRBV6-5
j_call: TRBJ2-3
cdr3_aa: CASSYSVSGGTDTQYF
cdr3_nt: TGTGCCAGCAGTTACTCAGTTAGCGGGGGGACAGATACGCAGTATTTT

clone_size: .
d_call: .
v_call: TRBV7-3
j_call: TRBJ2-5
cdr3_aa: CASSLSGGLQETQYF
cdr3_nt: TGTGCCAGCAGCTTAAGCGGGGGCCTCCAAGAGACCCAGTACTTC

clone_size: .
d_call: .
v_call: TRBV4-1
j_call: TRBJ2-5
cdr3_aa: CASSQDMVGGRETQYF
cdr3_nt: TGCGCCAGCAGCCAAGATATGGTCGGGGGCCGGGAGACCCAGTACTTC

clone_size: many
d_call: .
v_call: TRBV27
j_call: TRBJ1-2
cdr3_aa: CASSLSGGQSFGYTF
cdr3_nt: TGTGCCAGCAGTTTATCCGGCGGCCAGTCGTTCGGCTACACCTTC

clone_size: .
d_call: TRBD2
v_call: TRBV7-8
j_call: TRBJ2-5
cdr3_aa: CASSLLGTSGTQETQYF
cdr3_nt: TGTGCCAGCAGCTTGTTAGGGACTAGCGGGACCCAAGAGACCCAGTACTTC

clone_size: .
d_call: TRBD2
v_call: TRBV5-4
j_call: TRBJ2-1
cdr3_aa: CASRESPSGGAGEQFF
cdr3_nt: TGTGCCAGCAGGGAGAGCCCCAGCGGGGGGGCCGGTGAGCAGTTCTTC

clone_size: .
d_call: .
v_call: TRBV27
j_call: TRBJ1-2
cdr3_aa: CASKGGNYGCTF
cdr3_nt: TGTGCCAGCAAGGGCGGGAACTATGGCTGCACCTTC

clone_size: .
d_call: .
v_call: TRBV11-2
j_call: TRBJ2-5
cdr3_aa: CASIAGTPETQYF
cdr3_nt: TGTGCCAGCATCGCCGGGACTCCAGAGACCCAGTACTTC

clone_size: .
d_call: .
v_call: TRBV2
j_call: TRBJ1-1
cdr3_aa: CASGNEGMNTEAFF
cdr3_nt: TGTGCCAGCGGAAATGAGGGAATGAACACTGAAGCTTTCTTT

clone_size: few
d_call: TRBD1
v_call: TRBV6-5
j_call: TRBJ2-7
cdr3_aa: CASSYLGQGYEQYF
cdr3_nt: TGTGCCAGCAGTTACCTGGGACAGGGGTACGAGCAGTACTTC

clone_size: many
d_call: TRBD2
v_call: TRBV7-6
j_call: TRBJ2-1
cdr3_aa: CASSLGWTSNNEQFF
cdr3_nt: TGTGCCAGCAGCTTAGGATGGACTAGCAACAATGAGCAGTTCTTC